This T cell receptor beta chain stems from a study of T cells in Graves' hyperthyroidism and ophthalmopathy. Study-level findings and limits: Median prediction lead before ophthalmopathy onset was 5 to 7.5 months with the model.

Diagnoses were established using clinical symptoms, serum thyroxine and TRAb, thyroid ultrasound and orbital computed tomography. It was RNA transcripts that yielded the amplified TCR beta CDR3 regions. HTBI primers were used for first-round RT-PCR of the TCR CDR3. TCRdb analysed the multiplex PCR reads with MiXCR anew, one entry per CDR3 protein. Here the sample spans about 360,000 distinct CDR3 sequences, 13% being singletons. On this clonotype itself: Its antigen is unknown.

Sequenced material: blood. The TCR comes from a woman between 18 and 30 years old with Graves' hyperthyroidism.

The CDR3 spells CAWSELRPSGNNEQFF. As DNA, the CDR3 is TGTGCCTGGAGTGAGCTAAGGCCTAGCGGGAACAATGAGCAGTTCTTC. The J gene is TRBJ2-1, the V gene TRBV30; TRBD2 matches 9 bases. Germline CDR1 is GTSNPN and CDR2 is SVGIG (reference sequence). The CDR3 contains 16 residues. The V gene end was trimmed by 1 base and the J gene end by 5 bases; junction bases not matched to a gene: 9.